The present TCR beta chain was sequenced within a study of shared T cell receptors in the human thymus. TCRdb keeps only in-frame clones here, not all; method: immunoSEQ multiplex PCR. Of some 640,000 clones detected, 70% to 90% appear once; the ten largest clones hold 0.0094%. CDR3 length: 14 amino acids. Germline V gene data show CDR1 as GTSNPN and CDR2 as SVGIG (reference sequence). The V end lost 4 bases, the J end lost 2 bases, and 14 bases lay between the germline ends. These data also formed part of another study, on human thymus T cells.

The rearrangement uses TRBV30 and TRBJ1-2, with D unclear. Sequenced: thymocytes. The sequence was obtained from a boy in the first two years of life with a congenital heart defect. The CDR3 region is CAWKIGGRNYGYTF. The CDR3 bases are TGTGCCTGGAAGATAGGTGGCAGGAACTATGGCTACACCTTC. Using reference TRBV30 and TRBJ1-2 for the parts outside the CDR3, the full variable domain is SQTIHQWPATLVQPVGSPLSLECTVEGTSNPNLYWYRQAAGRGLQLLFYSVGIGQISSEVPQNLSASRPQDRQFILSSKKLLLSDSGFYLCAWKIGGRNYGYTFGSGTRLTVV.